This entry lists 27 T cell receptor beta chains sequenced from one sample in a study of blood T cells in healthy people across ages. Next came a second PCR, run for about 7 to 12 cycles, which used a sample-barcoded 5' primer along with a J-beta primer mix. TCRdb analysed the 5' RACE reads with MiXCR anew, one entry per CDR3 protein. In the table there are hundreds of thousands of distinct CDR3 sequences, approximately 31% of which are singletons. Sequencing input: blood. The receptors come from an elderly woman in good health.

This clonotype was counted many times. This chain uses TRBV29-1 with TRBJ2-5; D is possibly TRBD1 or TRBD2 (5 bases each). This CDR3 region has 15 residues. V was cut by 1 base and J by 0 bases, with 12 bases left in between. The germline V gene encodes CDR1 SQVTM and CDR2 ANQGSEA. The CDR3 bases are TGCAGCGTTGAAGGGGGGAACTCGTACCAAGAGACCCAGTACTTC. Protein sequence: CSVEGGNSYQETQYF.

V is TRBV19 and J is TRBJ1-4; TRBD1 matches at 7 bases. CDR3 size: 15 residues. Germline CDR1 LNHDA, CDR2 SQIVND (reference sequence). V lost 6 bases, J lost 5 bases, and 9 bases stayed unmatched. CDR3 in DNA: TGTGCCAGTAGCCCAAGTAGGGGGCCGAATGAAAAACTGTTTTTT. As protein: CASSPSRGPNEKLFF.

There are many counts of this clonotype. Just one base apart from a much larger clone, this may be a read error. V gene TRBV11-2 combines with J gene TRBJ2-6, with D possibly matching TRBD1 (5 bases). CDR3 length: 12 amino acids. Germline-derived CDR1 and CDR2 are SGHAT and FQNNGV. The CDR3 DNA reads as TGTGCCAGCAGCTCTGGGGCCAACGTCCGGACTTTC. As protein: CASSSGANVRTF.

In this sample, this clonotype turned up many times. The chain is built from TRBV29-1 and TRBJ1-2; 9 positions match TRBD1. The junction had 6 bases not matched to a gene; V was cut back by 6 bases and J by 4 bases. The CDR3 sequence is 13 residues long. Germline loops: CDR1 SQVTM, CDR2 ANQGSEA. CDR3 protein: CSVEQGAGYGYTF. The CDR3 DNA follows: TGCAGCGTCGAACAGGGGGCAGGCTATGGCTACACCTTC. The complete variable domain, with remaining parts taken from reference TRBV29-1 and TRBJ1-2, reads SAVISQKPSRDICQRGTSLTIQCQVDSQVTMMFWYRQQPGQSLTLIATANQGSEATYESGFVIDKFPISRPNLTFSTLTVSNMSPEDSSIYLCSVEQGAGYGYTFGSGTRLTVV.

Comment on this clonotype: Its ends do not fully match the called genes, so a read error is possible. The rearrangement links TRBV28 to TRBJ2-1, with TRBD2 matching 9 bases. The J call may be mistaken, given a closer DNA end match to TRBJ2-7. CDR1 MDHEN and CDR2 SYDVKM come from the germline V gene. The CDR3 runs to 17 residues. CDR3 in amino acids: CASSQDGSGRLSYEQYF. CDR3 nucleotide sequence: TGTGCCAGCAGCCAAGATGGAAGCGGGAGGCTTTCCTATGAGCAGTACTTC.

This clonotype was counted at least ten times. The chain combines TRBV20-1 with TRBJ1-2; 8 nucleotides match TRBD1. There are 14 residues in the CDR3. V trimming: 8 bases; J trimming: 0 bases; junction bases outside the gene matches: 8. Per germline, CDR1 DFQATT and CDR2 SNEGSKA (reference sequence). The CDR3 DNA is TGCAGTCCAAAAAGGACAGGGACTAACTATGGCTACACCTTC. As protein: CSPKRTGTNYGYTF.

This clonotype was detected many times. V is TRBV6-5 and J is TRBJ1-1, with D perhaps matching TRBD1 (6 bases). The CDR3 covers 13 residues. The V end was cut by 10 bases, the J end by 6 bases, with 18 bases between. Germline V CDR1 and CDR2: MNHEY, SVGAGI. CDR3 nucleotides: TGTGCCACCAAGATACAGGGATCATCTGAAGCTTTCTTT. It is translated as CATKIQGSSEAFF.

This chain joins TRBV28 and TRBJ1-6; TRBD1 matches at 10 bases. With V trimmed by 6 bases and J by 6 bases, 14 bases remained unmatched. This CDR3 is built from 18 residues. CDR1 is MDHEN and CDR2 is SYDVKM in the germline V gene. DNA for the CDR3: TGTGCCAGCAGAAATCAGGGACAGGGGAGAAGTGTTAATTCACCCCTCCACTTT. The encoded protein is CASRNQGQGRSVNSPLHF.

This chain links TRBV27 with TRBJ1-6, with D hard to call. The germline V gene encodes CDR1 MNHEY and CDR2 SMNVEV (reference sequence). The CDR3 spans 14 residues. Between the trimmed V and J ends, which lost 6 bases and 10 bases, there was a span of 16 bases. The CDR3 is CASSQIGLGSPLHF. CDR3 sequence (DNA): TGTGCCAGCAGCCAAATCGGACTGGGATCACCCCTCCACTTT.

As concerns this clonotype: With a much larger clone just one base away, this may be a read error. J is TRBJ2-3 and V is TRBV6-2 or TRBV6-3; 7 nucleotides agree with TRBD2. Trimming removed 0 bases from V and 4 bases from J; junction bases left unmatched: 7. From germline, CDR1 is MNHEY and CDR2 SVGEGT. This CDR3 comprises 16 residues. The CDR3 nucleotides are TGTGCCAGCAGTTACTCCGGCGGACTAGGGTCAGATACGCAGTATTTT. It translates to CASSYSGGLGSDTQYF.

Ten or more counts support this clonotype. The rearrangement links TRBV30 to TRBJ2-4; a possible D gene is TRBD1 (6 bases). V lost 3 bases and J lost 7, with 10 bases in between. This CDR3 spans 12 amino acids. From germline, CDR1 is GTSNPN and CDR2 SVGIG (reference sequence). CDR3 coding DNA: TGTGCCTGGAGCCCCGGACAGAACATTCAGTACTTC. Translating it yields CAWSPGQNIQYF.

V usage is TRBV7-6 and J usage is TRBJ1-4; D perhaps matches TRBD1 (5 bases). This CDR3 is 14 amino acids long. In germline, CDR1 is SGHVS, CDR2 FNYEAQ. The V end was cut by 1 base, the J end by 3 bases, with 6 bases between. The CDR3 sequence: CASSLVGPNEKLFF. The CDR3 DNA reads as TGTGCCAGCAGCTTAGTGGGACCTAATGAAAAACTGTTTTTT.

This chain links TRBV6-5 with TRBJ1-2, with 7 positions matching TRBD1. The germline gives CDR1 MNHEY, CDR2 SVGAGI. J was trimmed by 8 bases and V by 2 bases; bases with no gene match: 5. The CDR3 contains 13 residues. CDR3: CASSYGDSGGYTF. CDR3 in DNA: TGTGCCAGCAGTTACGGGGACAGCGGCGGCTACACCTTC.

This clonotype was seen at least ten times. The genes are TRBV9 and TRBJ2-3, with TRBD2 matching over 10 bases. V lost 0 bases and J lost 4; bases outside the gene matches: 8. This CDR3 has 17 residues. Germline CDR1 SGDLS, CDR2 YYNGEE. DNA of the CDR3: TGTGCCAGCAGCGTAGCCACAGCGGGGGGGCCTTCAGATACGCAGTATTTT. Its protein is CASSVATAGGPSDTQYF.

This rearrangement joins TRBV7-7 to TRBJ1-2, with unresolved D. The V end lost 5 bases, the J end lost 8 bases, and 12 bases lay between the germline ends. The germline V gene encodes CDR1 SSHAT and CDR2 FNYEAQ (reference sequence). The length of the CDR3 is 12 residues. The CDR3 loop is CASSPELGGYTF. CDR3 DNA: TGTGCCAGCAGCCCAGAATTGGGGGGCTACACCTTC.

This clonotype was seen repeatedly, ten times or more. Here the CDR3 reads CASSQDGGDMTKGEQYF. The CDR3 nucleotides are TGCGCCAGCAGCCAAGATGGGGGGGACATGACGAAAGGCGAGCAGTACTTC. J is TRBJ2-7 and V is TRBV4-1; D might be TRBD2 (7 bases). In germline, CDR1 is MGHRA, CDR2 YSYEKL. This CDR3 contains 17 residues. V lost 0 bases and J lost 6, with 21 bases in between.

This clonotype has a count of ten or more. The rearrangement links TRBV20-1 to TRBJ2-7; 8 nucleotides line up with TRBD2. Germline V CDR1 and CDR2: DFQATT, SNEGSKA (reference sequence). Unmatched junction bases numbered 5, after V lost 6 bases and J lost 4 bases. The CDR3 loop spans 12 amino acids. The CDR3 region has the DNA TGCAGTGCCCAGGCGGGGGGTTACGAGCAGTACTTC. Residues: CSAQAGGYEQYF.

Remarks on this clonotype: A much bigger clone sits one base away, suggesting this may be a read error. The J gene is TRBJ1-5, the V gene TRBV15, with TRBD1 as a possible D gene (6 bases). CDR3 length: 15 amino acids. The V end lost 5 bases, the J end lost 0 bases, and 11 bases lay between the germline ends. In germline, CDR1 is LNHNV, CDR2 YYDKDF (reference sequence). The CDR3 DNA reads TGTGCCACCAGCTATCAGGGGAGTAGCAATCAGCCCCAGCATTTT. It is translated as CATSYQGSSNQPQHF.

Here the CDR3 reads CASSSLTGVITGELFF. Written as DNA, the CDR3 is TGTGCCAGCAGTTCCCTGACAGGGGTGATCACCGGGGAGCTGTTTTTT. V gene TRBV6-5 combines with J gene TRBJ2-2; 8 bases are a match to TRBD1. Germline loops: CDR1 MNHEY, CDR2 SVGAGI. This CDR3 region has 16 residues. After removal of 4 bases from V and 4 bases from J, the junction contained 8 bases not matched to a gene.

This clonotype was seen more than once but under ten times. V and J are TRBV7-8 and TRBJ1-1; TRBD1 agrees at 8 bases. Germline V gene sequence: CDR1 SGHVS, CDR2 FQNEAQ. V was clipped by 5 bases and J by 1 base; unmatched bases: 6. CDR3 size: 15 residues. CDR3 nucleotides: TGTGCCAGCAGCAAGGGACAGGCTCCGAACACTGAAGCTTTCTTT. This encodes CASSKGQAPNTEAFF.

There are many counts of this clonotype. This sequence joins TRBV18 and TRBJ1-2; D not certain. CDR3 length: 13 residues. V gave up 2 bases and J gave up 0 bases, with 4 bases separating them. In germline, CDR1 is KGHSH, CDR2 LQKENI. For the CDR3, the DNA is TGTGCCAGCTCACCAGCGGCTAACTATGGCTACACCTTC. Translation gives CASSPAANYGYTF.

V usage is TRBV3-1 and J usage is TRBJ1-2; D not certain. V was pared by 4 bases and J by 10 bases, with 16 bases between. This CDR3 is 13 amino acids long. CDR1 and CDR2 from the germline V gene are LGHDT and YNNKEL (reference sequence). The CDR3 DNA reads TGTGCCAGCAGCCGAGATGGTGGAGAAGTCTACACCTTC. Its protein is CASSRDGGEVYTF.

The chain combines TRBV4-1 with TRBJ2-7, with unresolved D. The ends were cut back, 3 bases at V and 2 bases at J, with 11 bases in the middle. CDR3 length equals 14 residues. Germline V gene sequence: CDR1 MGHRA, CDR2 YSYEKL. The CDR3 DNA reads TGCGCCAGCAGCCATCTTGGCAATACCTACGAGCAGTACTTC. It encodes CASSHLGNTYEQYF.

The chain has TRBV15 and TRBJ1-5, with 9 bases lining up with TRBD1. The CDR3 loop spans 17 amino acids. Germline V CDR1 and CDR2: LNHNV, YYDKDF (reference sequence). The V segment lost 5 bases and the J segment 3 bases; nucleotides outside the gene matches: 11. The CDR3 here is CATSSGTGSPHNQPQHF. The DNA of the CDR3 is TGTGCCACCAGCTCCGGGACAGGGAGTCCCCACAATCAGCCCCAGCATTTT.

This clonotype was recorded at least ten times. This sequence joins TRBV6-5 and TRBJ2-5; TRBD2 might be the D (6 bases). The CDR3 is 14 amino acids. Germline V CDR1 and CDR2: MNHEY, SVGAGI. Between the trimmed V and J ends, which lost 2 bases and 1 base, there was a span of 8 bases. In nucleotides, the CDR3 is TGTGCCAGCAGTTACAACGGGGGCCAAGAGACCCAGTACTTC. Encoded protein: CASSYNGGQETQYF.

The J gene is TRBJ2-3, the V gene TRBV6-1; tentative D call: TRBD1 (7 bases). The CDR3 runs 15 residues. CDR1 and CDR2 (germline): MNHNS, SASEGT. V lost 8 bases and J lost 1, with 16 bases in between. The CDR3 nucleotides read TGTGCCAGCGGCCCGCGGGACAGTGGCACAGATACGCAGTATTTT. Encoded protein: CASGPRDSGTDTQYF.

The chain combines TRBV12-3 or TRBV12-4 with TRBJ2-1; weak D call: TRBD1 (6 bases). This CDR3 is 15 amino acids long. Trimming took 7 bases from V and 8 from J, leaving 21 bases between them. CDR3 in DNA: TGTGCCAGCACCTTATTGAAGACAGGTCCCGATGAGCAGTTCTTC. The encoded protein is CASTLLKTGPDEQFF.